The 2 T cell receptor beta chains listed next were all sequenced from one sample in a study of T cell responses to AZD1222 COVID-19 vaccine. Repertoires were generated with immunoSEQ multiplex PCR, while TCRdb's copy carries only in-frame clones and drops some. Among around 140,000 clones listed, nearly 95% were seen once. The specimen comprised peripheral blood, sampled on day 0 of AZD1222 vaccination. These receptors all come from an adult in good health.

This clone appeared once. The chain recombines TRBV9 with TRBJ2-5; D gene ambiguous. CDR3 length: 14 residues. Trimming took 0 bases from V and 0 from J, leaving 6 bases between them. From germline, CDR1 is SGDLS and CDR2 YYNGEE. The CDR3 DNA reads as TGTGCCAGCAGCGTAGACCCAGACCAAGAGACCCAGTACTTC. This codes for CASSVDPDQETQYF.

In DNA, the CDR3 is TGTGCCAGCAGCTTACTAGCGGGGTTGGTGTACGAGCAGTACTTC. Its translation is CASSLLAGLVYEQYF. The rearrangement joins TRBV7-2 to TRBJ2-7; TRBD2 agrees at 9 bases. Germline V gene data show CDR1 as SGHTA and CDR2 as FQGNSA. J gave up 4 bases and V 2 bases, and 6 bases lay outside the gene matches. The CDR3 runs to 15 residues.